Sequencing of this T cell receptor beta chain was carried out in a study of identical twins. The CDR3 loop spans 14 amino acids. V trimming: 3 bases; J trimming: 6 bases; junction bases outside the gene matches: 6. TCRdb reanalysed the 5' RACE reads using MiXCR and keeps one entry per CDR3 protein. The sample includes approximately 500,000 distinct CDR3 sequences, 24% of them seen just once. This clonotype was observed a few times. These same data were also listed under a study on T cells expressing NK-cell markers. That study reports: These clonotypes also led the CD3+CD56-NKG2C+ fraction in several donors.

The TCR sequence derives from a woman under 30 in good health. The chain couples TRBV12-3 or TRBV12-4 to TRBJ2-7; TRBD1 agrees at 9 bases. The sample consisted of CD4+ T cells sorted from blood. DNA of the CDR3: TGTGCCAGCAGTTTGGACAGGGGTACAGGCGAGCAGTACTTC. It translates to CASSLDRGTGEQYF.